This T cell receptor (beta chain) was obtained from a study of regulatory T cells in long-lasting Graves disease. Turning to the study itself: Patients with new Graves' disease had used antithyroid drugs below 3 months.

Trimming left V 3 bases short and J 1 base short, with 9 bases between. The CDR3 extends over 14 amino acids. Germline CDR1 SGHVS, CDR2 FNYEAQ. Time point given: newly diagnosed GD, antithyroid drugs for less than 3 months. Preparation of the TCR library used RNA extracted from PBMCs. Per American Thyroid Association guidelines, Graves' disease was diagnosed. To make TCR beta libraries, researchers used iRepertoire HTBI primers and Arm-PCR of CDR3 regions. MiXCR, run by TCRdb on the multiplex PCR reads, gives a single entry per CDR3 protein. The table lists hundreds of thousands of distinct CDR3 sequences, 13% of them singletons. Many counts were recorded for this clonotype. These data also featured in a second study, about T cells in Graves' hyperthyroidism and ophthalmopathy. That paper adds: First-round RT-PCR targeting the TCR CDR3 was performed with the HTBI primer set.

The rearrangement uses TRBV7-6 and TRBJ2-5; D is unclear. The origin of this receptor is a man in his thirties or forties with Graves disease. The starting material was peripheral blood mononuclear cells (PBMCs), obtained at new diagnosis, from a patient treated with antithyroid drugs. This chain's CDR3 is CASSFYSVQETQYF. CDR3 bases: TGTGCCAGCAGCTTCTATTCGGTCCAAGAGACCCAGTACTTC. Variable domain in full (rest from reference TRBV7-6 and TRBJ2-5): GAGVSQSPRYKVTKRGQDVALRCDPISGHVSLYWYRQALGQGPEFLTYFNYEAQQDKSGLPNDRFSAERPEGSISTLTIQRTEQRDSAMYRCASSFYSVQETQYFGPGTRLLVL.